This T cell receptor (beta chain) was captured by sequencing in a study of blood T cell repertoires in COVID-19. Overall study: The cDNA or gDNA used as material had been derived from T cells, B-cell-depleted T cells, or PBMCs.

TCRdb's table, derived via immunoSEQ multiplex PCR, lists solely in-frame clones and lacks some. The sample lists some 110,000 clones, around 77% occurring once. This clone was recorded many times. There are 14 residues in the CDR3. J was trimmed by 8 bases and V by 7 bases; bases with no gene match: 7. Germline values: CDR1 SNHLY, CDR2 FYNNEI. This TCR was sampled from a man in his sixties with active or convalescent COVID-19. Material: peripheral blood. The rearrangement joins TRBV2 to TRBJ1-4, with 10 bases matching TRBD1. The CDR3 DNA is TGTGCCAGCACCGGGACAGGGGTCGACGAAAAACTGTTTTTT. Translating it yields CASTGTGVDEKLFF.